These T cell receptor beta chains were read from a single sample in a study of blood T cell repertoires in COVID-19. Sequencing used immunoSEQ multiplex PCR; TCRdb keeps in-frame clones, though not all of them. The profile covers roughly 220,000 clones, with roughly 84% appearing a single time and around 3% taken by the ten largest. Sequences were obtained from peripheral blood. These receptors all come from a man aged 50-59 years who had recovered from COVID-19. CDR3s include the opening cysteine and the closing phenylalanine or tryptophan. Fields, in order: D gene, V gene, J gene, CDR3 DNA, CDR3 protein. A D gene is named only where the DNA matches it firmly.

.	TRBV14	TRBJ2-7	TGTGCCAGCAGCCAAGATCTGGGAGGAAGCGAGCAGTACTTC	CASSQDLGGSEQYF
TRBD1	TRBV5-5	TRBJ1-5	TGTGCCAGCAGCCATGGACAGGGCTATAGCAATCAGCCCCAGCATTTT	CASSHGQGYSNQPQHF
.	TRBV21-1	TRBJ1-5	TGTGCCAGCAGCAAACTGGGAGGGCTTAGCAATCAGCCCCAGCATTTT	CASSKLGGLSNQPQHF
TRBD1	TRBV7-6	TRBJ1-1	TGTGCCAGCAGCTTAGTAGGCCAGGGGGCTGGTGAAGCTTTCTTT	CASSLVGQGAGEAFF
.	TRBV9	TRBJ1-1	TGTGCCAGCAGCGTAGGTCGGGCAGGGATCACTGAAGCTTTCTTT	CASSVGRAGITEAFF
.	TRBV12-3/TRBV12-4	TRBJ2-3	TGTGCCAGCAGTTTGGGCAGCACAGATACGCAGTATTTT	CASSLGSTDTQYF
.	TRBV6-5	TRBJ1-1	TGTGCCAGCAGTTACCGGACACCTTTGAACACTGAAGCTTTCTTT	CASSYRTPLNTEAFF
.	TRBV5-1	TRBJ1-2	TGCGCCAGCAGCTTGACCCTAGATCGCTACACCTTC	CASSLTLDRYTF
TRBD2	TRBV2	TRBJ2-1	TGTGCCAGCAGTGTACAACTAGCGGGAGTGAATGAGCAGTTCTTC	CASSVQLAGVNEQFF
TRBD1	TRBV30	TRBJ2-5	TGTGCCTGGACAGGGGGTGATCAAGAGACCCAGTACTTC	CAWTGGDQETQYF
TRBD1	TRBV25-1	TRBJ2-7	TGTGCCAGCAGAGAAACAGGGGGGACCTACGAGCAGTACTTC	CASRETGGTYEQYF
.	TRBV5-6	TRBJ2-7	TGTGCCAGCAGCTTGGTTGAGGATTCCTACGAGCAGTACTTC	CASSLVEDSYEQYF
.	TRBV4-1	TRBJ2-6	TGCGCCAGCAGCTCCCGACAGGCTGGCTCTGGGGCCAACGTCCTGACTTTC	CASSSRQAGSGANVLTF
TRBD1	TRBV27	TRBJ1-4	TGTGCCAGCAGTCCCGGGACAGGGGAGGGAAAACTGTTTTTT	CASSPGTGEGKLFF